This T cell receptor (beta chain) was sequenced for a study of shared clonotypes between healthy human individuals. Study-level results: Generation probability values for non-shared clonotypes were lower than those for clonotypes shared by all four donors. For naive CD4 cells, around 5% of clonotypes were shared across a handful of donors.

This CDR3 contains 15 residues. With 4 bases removed from V and 0 bases from J, the gap between germline ends came to 10 bases. Germline V lookup: CDR1 SGHRS, CDR2 YFSETQ. Each sample came from a Caucasian adult donor living in Nashville, Tennessee. It was into CD45RA+ naive and CD45RA-negative memory subsets that the CD4+ cells were split. This clone was counted a few times. No antigen is known for it. Assay used: immunoSEQ multiplex PCR; TCRdb lists only in-frame clones, some missing. The data hold hundreds of thousands of clones, with around four fifths observed a single time. Sequenced material: memory CD4+ T cells sorted from blood. Indicated subset: CD45RA-negative fraction. The genes are TRBV5-1 and TRBJ1-4; D ambiguous. The clonotype originates from a woman younger than 45 in good health. The CDR3, as DNA: TGCGCCAGCAGCGGAAGTACTGCAACTAATGAAAAACTGTTTTTT. Translation gives CASSGSTATNEKLFF.